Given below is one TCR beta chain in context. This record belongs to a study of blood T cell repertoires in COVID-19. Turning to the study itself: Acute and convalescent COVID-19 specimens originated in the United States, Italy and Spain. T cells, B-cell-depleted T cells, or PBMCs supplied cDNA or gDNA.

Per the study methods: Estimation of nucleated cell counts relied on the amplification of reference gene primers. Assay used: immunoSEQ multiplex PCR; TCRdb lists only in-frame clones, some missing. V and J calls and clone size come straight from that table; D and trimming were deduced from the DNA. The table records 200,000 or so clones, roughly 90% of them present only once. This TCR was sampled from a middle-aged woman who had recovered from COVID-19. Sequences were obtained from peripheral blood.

In nucleotides, the CDR3 is TGTGCCAGCTTTTACAGTAGCTCTGGAAACACCATATATTTT. Encoded protein: CASFYSSSGNTIYF. J is TRBJ1-3 and V is TRBV2; D gene uncertain. The CDR3 loop spans 14 amino acids. V lost 8 bases to trimming and J lost 0 bases, with 11 bases between them. Germline values: CDR1 SNHLY, CDR2 FYNNEI.